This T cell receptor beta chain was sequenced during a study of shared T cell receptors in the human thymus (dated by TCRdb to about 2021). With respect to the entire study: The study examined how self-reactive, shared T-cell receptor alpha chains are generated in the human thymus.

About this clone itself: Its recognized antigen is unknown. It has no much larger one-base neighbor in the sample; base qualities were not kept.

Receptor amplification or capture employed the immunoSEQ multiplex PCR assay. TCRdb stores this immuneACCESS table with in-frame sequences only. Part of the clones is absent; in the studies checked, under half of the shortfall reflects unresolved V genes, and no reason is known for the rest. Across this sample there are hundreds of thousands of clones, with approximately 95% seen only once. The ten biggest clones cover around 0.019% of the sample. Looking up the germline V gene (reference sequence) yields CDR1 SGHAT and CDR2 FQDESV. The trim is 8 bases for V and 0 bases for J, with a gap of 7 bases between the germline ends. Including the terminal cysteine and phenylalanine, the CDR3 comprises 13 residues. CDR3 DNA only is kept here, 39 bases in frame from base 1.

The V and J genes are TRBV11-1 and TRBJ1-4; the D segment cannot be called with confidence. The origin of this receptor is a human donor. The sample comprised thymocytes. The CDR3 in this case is CASGTSTNEKLFF. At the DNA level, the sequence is TGTGCCAGCGGTACTTCAACTAATGAAAAACTGTTTTTT.